Listed here are 5 T cell receptor beta chains from one sample, sequenced in a study of untreated major depressive disorder. Study observations and caveats: Depressed patients' CD4+ T cells carried increased TRBV05-01 (Vbeta 5.1) usage versus control CD4+ T cells.

Repertoires were generated with immunoSEQ multiplex PCR, while TCRdb's copy carries only in-frame clones and drops some. The sample lists approximately 24,000 clones; around 93% were seen once. For these receptors, no antigen is known. The sample comprised CD4+ T cells from PBMCs. The receptors were gathered from a woman aged 25 to 39 with major depressive disorder.

This clone appeared once. This sequence joins TRBV7-3 and TRBJ1-5, with a weak D call TRBD1 (6 bases). The V and J ends lost 5 bases and 0 bases respectively, with 23 bases between them. CDR1 is SGHTA, CDR2 FQGTGA, per germline. The CDR3 is 19 residues long. This chain's CDR3 is CASSPKYNGTLYSNQPQHF. The CDR3 DNA reads TGTGCCAGCAGCCCAAAATATAATGGGACACTCTATAGCAATCAGCCCCAGCATTTT.

V gene TRBV9 combines with J gene TRBJ2-1; D possibly corresponds to TRBD2 (5 bases). The CDR3 has 15 residues. From germline, CDR1 is SGDLS and CDR2 YYNGEE. Between the trimmed V and J ends, which lost 2 bases and 10 bases, there was a span of 19 bases. This CDR3 is CASSVERSRRSEQFF. CDR3 DNA sequence: TGTGCCAGCAGCGTTGAGCGGTCCCGGCGTTCGGAGCAGTTCTTC.

This chain links TRBV6-5 with TRBJ2-1, with D possibly being TRBD1 or TRBD2 (5 bases each). Trimming cost V 4 bases and J 8 bases, with 12 bases left between them. CDR1 MNHEY and CDR2 SVGAGI come from the germline V gene. This CDR3 has 13 amino acids. CDR3 loop: CASSSSRGYEQFF. The CDR3 DNA follows: TGTGCCAGCAGTTCCAGCCGGGGCTATGAGCAGTTCTTC.

This chain joins TRBV28 and TRBJ2-5; no clear D. The CDR3 runs 12 residues. CDR1 MDHEN and CDR2 SYDVKM come from the germline V gene. The V end lost 4 bases, the J end lost 4 bases, and 7 bases lay between the germline ends. The CDR3 region is CASSWWGETQYF. The DNA for the CDR3 is TGTGCCAGCAGTTGGTGGGGAGAGACCCAGTACTTC.

This sequence joins TRBV27 and TRBJ1-4; 10 nucleotides align to TRBD1. The CDR3 runs 16 residues. Unmatched junction bases numbered 10, after V lost 5 bases and J lost 7 bases. Germline V gene sequence: CDR1 MNHEY, CDR2 SMNVEV (reference sequence). The CDR3 loop reads CASSPQGTGDSEKLFF. CDR3 coding DNA: TGTGCCAGCAGTCCCCAAGGGACAGGGGACAGTGAAAAACTGTTTTTT.